The 23 T cell receptor beta chains in this list originate from one sample, sequenced in a study of blood T cell repertoires in COVID-19. Produced via immunoSEQ multiplex PCR; TCRdb's table is partial and in-frame only. The sample includes around 200,000 clones, about 88% of them seen just once. The sequenced material came from PBMCs or T cells enriched from blood (not recorded which). All receptors derive from a woman aged 40 to 49 with acute COVID-19.

The J gene is TRBJ1-4, the V gene TRBV15, with D maybe TRBD1 (5 bases). CDR3 size: 15 residues. V gave up 1 base and J gave up 5 bases, with 11 bases separating them. Germline V gene data show CDR1 as LNHNV and CDR2 as YYDKDF (reference sequence). CDR3 residues: CATSRGGVENEKLFF. DNA of the CDR3: TGTGCCACCAGCAGAGGGGGGGTAGAGAATGAAAAACTGTTTTTT.

The gene calls are TRBV12-5 and TRBJ1-6, with TRBD1 identical over 7 bases. Germline CDR1 and CDR2: LGHNT and FRNRAP. This CDR3 spans 15 amino acids. The junction had 5 bases not matched to a gene; V was cut back by 2 bases and J by 7 bases. DNA of the CDR3: TGTGCTAGTGGTTTGATAGGGGGCGGGAATTCACCCCTCCACTTT. Protein sequence: CASGLIGGGNSPLHF.

The rearrangement joins TRBV9 to TRBJ2-7; D remains ambiguous. V was pared by 0 bases and J by 3 bases, with 13 bases between. Per the germline V gene, CDR1 is SGDLS and CDR2 is YYNGEE. CDR3 length: 15 amino acids. The CDR3 nucleotides read TGTGCCAGCAGCGTAGACCAGGCTGGGTTCTACGAGCAGTACTTC. Protein: CASSVDQAGFYEQYF.

For this clone: Other nucleotide sequences from this sample produce the same CDR3. The chain recombines TRBV7-9 with TRBJ2-7; weak D call: TRBD1 (6 bases). The V and J ends lost 3 bases and 0 bases respectively, with 9 bases between them. The CDR3 has 14 residues. Per germline, CDR1 SEHNR and CDR2 FQNEAQ (reference sequence). CDR3 in amino acids: CASSFGQPSYEQYF. The CDR3 DNA reads as TGTGCCAGCAGCTTTGGACAGCCCTCCTACGAGCAGTACTTC.

V usage is TRBV18 and J usage is TRBJ1-2; D is possibly TRBD1 (5 bases). This CDR3 comprises 14 residues. Germline V gene sequence: CDR1 KGHSH, CDR2 LQKENI. Trimming removed 4 bases at V and 4 bases at J, with 13 bases between. CDR3 in DNA: TGTGCCAGCTCACAGCTCAGGGATAGCTATGGCTACACCTTC. Protein: CASSQLRDSYGYTF.

This chain connects TRBV24-1 to TRBJ2-7; D is possibly TRBD1 (5 bases). CDR1 is KGHDR and CDR2 is SFDVKD in the germline V gene. CDR3 size: 11 residues. V was clipped by 7 bases and J by 7 bases, with 10 bases between them. CDR3: CATRGDSEQYF. The DNA for the CDR3 is TGTGCCACCAGAGGAGACAGTGAGCAGTACTTC.

The rearrangement links TRBV7-2 to TRBJ2-7; 9 nucleotides align to TRBD1. Germline CDR1 SGHTA, CDR2 FQGNSA. The CDR3 sequence is 13 residues long. V gave up 1 base and J gave up 10 bases; unmatched junction bases: 5. CDR3 DNA: TGTGCCAGCAGCTTAGGGGACAGGGCTAGTCAGTACTTC. Amino acids: CASSLGDRASQYF.

This sequence joins TRBV18 and TRBJ1-6; 7 bases map to TRBD1. V was pared by 2 bases and J by 6 bases, with 22 bases of the junction left unmatched. The CDR3 covers 21 residues. CDR1 is KGHSH and CDR2 is LQKENI in the germline V gene. The CDR3 DNA follows: TGTGCCAGCTCACCATTGGAGGTGACAGGGACATCCAGAGGGCCTAATTCACCCCTCCACTTT. This encodes CASSPLEVTGTSRGPNSPLHF.

The chain uses TRBV7-9 and TRBJ1-6; D call uncertain. CDR3 length: 15 amino acids. With 6 bases removed from V and 6 bases from J, the gap between germline ends came to 15 bases. CDR1 and CDR2 (germline): SEHNR, FQNEAQ (reference sequence). In DNA form, the CDR3 reads TGTGCCAGCAGGGAAAGTCAGGTACCTAATTCACCCCTCCACTTT. This encodes CASRESQVPNSPLHF.

This clone was observed many times. This specimen includes other DNA sequences encoding the same CDR3. The chain employs TRBV2 and TRBJ1-6; the D gene is possibly TRBD1 (5 bases). V lost 2 bases, J lost 7 bases, and 12 bases lay in between. This CDR3 is built from 15 residues. The V gene's germline CDR1 is SNHLY and CDR2 FYNNEI. The CDR3 sequence: CASSESTGRNSPLHF. Here the CDR3 DNA reads TGTGCCAGCAGTGAAAGTACAGGCCGGAATTCACCCCTCCACTTT.

The chain couples TRBV11-2 to TRBJ1-2, with 8 bases matching TRBD1. V gave up 1 base and J gave up 1 base; unmatched junction bases: 2. Germline V gives CDR1 SGHAT, CDR2 FQNNGV. This CDR3 region has 15 residues. CDR3 residues: CASSLGQGINYGYTF. CDR3 in DNA: TGTGCCAGCAGCTTAGGACAGGGGATTAACTATGGCTACACCTTC.

V gene TRBV2 combines with J gene TRBJ2-7; possible D gene TRBD2, 5 bases. This CDR3 contains 11 residues. Trimming left V 7 bases short and J 4 bases short, with 8 bases between. Germline CDR1 and CDR2: SNHLY and FYNNEI. CDR3 in amino acids: CASIRGYEQYF. The DNA of the CDR3 is TGTGCCAGCATTAGAGGGTACGAGCAGTACTTC.

CDR3 loop: CASSLPMTGTGNTIYF. The CDR3 DNA reads as TGTGCCAGCAGCTTACCGATGACAGGGACGGGAAACACCATATATTTT. The chain uses TRBV7-9 and TRBJ1-3, with 7 bases aligning to TRBD1. CDR3 length: 16 residues. Unmatched junction bases numbered 8, after V lost 2 bases and J lost 4 bases. CDR1 is SEHNR and CDR2 is FQNEAQ in the germline V gene (reference sequence).

This clone appeared once. This chain joins TRBV12-5 and TRBJ2-1, with TRBD2 as a possible D gene (5 bases). CDR3 length: 15 residues. Germline CDR1 reads LGHNT; CDR2 reads FRNRAP. Trimming removed 5 bases at V and 5 bases at J, with 16 bases between. Written as DNA, the CDR3 is TGTGCTAGTGGTCTGGGGAGACGAGCGGACAATGAGCAGTTCTTC. It specifies CASGLGRRADNEQFF. Full variable domain (remainder filled in from reference TRBV12-5 and TRBJ2-1): DARVTQTPRHKVTEMGQEVTMRCQPILGHNTVFWYRQTMMQGLELLAYFRNRAPLDDSGMPKDRFSAEMPDATLATLKIQPSEPRDSAVYFCASGLGRRADNEQFFGPGTRLTVL.

The chain has TRBV9 and TRBJ2-1; a weak D match, TRBD2 (6 bases). CDR1 and CDR2 from the germline V gene are SGDLS and YYNGEE. The CDR3 runs 13 residues. The V end lost 1 base, the J end lost 9 bases, and 11 bases lay between the germline ends. Here the CDR3 reads CASSVSVGGEQFF. In nucleotides, the CDR3 is TGTGCCAGCAGCGTATCGGTGGGAGGTGAGCAGTTCTTC.

This clone was seen only once. The gene calls are TRBV2 and TRBJ2-6; 8 bases match TRBD2. The CDR3 sequence is 17 residues long. Per germline, CDR1 SNHLY and CDR2 FYNNEI. V was clipped by 4 bases and J by 3 bases; unmatched bases: 8. In DNA, the CDR3 is TGTGCCAGCAGTGCCAGCGGGAGTTATGGTGGGGCCAACGTCCTGACTTTC. Translation gives CASSASGSYGGANVLTF.

The chain uses TRBV5-1 and TRBJ1-2; possible D gene TRBD1, 6 bases. Deletions cut 0 bases from V and 1 base from J, with 10 bases between. CDR3 length: 15 residues. Germline-derived CDR1 and CDR2 are SGHRS and YFSETQ. The CDR3 DNA reads as TGCGCCAGCAGCTTGGGTGGACAGCTTAACTATGGCTACACCTTC. It translates to CASSLGGQLNYGYTF.

The sample holds one count of this clone. The chain has TRBV3-1 (or the pseudogene TRBV3-2) and TRBJ2-1; 15 positions agree with TRBD2. The germline CDR1 and CDR2 sequences are LGHDT and YNNKEL (reference sequence). The CDR3 is 15 amino acids. Trimming at V came to 8 bases and at J to 10 bases, leaving 9 bases not matched to a gene. CDR3 nucleotides: TGTGCCAGCGGCCGGACTAGCGGGGGGGCGGAGGAGCAGTTCTTC. Translation: CASGRTSGGAEEQFF.

The gene calls are TRBV19 and TRBJ1-4; D remains unclear. The CDR3 sequence is 14 residues long. V lost 5 bases and J 4 bases, leaving 11 bases between the germline ends. Per germline, CDR1 LNHDA and CDR2 SQIVND (reference sequence). CDR3 in DNA: TGTGCCAGTAGTCAGCGACGGGATAATGAAAAACTGTTTTTT. Translating gives CASSQRRDNEKLFF.

At least ten counts were recorded for this clone. V and J are TRBV6-5 and TRBJ2-4; D gene unclear. Germline V CDR1 and CDR2: MNHEY, SVGAGI. Trimming cost V 6 bases and J 0 bases, with 9 bases left between them. The CDR3 consists of 14 residues. The CDR3 bases are TGTGCCAGCAGCCCCACAGAAGCCAAAAACATTCAGTACTTC. As protein: CASSPTEAKNIQYF.

As to this clone: The CDR3 ends on some other residue instead of the conserved phenylalanine or tryptophan, so this is likely a read error. The DNA is omitted, as the CDR3 cannot be located on it reliably, and the CDR3 follows TCRdb's listing. The chain uses TRBV5-6 and TRBJ1-1; TRBD1, the table's D call, was not compared with the DNA. Counting both end residues, the CDR3 totals 11 amino acids. CDR1 and CDR2 (germline): SGHDT, YYEEEE. CDR3 amino acids: CASSLGGDRES.

The CDR3 DNA sequence: TGTGCCTGGAGGTCCCGGGGGGGCCACTCCTACGAGCAGTACTTC. It is translated as CAWRSRGGHSYEQYF. This sequence joins TRBV30 and TRBJ2-7; TRBD2 matches at 8 bases. The CDR3 loop spans 15 amino acids. Germline V gene data show CDR1 as GTSNPN and CDR2 as SVGIG (reference sequence). With 3 bases clipped from V and 0 bases from J, the junction kept 7 bases outside the gene matches.

V usage is TRBV4-2 and J usage is TRBJ1-2; no firm D call. This CDR3 region has 16 residues. Germline V gene data show CDR1 as LGHNA and CDR2 as YNFKEQ. Deletions cut 6 bases from V and 1 base from J, with 18 bases between. The CDR3 DNA is TGTGCCAGCAGGCAAAGCCTGCGGGCATATAACTATGGCTACACCTTC. This encodes CASRQSLRAYNYGYTF.